This T cell receptor beta chain was found in a study of regulatory T cells in long-lasting Graves disease. This clonotype was counted between two and nine times. The target antigen is unknown. Trimming cost V 0 bases and J 0 bases, with 7 bases left between them. Germline-derived CDR1 and CDR2 are SGHRS and YFSETQ. The CDR3 totals 15 residues. Broader study findings: Examination was confined to peripheral blood, excluding thyroid tissue.

The TCR beta library used iRepertoire HTBI primers with Arm-PCR amplification of CDR3. Via MiXCR, TCRdb re-called the multiplex PCR reads, giving one row per CDR3 protein. The table has roughly 420,000 distinct CDR3 sequences, roughly 17% seen once. The time point is: newly diagnosed GD, antithyroid drugs for less than 3 months. PBMCs were the source of the RNA used for TCR sequencing. These data are also associated with another study on T cells in Graves' hyperthyroidism and ophthalmopathy. That report notes: Separation of ophthalmopathy from stable hyperthyroidism was achieved by a 13 V-J model. Ophthalmopathy was predicted by the model a median of roughly 6 months ahead of onset.

The J gene is TRBJ1-3, the V gene TRBV5-1, with no clear D. This material consisted of peripheral blood mononuclear cells (PBMCs), taken at new diagnosis, from a patient treated with antithyroid drugs. This receptor was taken from a woman between 18 and 29 years old with Graves disease. The chain's CDR3 is CASSLAGNSGNTIYF. CDR3 nucleotides: TGCGCCAGCAGCTTGGCGGGGAACTCTGGAAACACCATATATTTT.